The 8 T cell receptor beta chains listed next were all sequenced from one sample in a study of cytomegalovirus exposure and HLA in healthy donors. PCR used 60 Vbeta primers and 13 Jbeta primers. Clones were sequenced by immunoSEQ multiplex PCR, and TCRdb holds only the in-frame ones, with some missing. The sample contains about 110,000 clones, around 80% of which appear only once. Sample: PBMCs. The receptors here all came from a man aged 25-45 years in good health and CMV-seropositive.

The chain uses TRBV27 and TRBJ2-3; 13 nucleotides align to TRBD2. Trimming removed 1 base from V and 0 bases from J; junction bases left unmatched: 4. The CDR3 totals 18 residues. In germline, CDR1 is MNHEY, CDR2 SMNVEV (reference sequence). CDR3 residues: CASSLLTSGGPSTDTQYF. The CDR3 coding sequence is TGTGCCAGCAGTTTATTGACTAGCGGGGGGCCCAGCACAGATACGCAGTATTTT.

This chain joins TRBV28 and TRBJ1-2; TRBD1 is a possible D gene (6 bases). Germline loops: CDR1 MDHEN, CDR2 SYDVKM. The CDR3 is 17 amino acids. Trimming took off 3 bases at V and 3 bases at J, with 20 bases between the two ends. In DNA, the CDR3 is TGTGCCAGCAGTTTCGGGGGGCGGGACACAAACTACTATGGCTACACCTTC. This gives the protein CASSFGGRDTNYYGYTF.

In this sample, this clone turned up once. The chain employs TRBV2 and TRBJ2-1; 12 bases align to TRBD2. The V and J ends lost 8 bases and 6 bases, in that order; junction bases with no gene match: 8. The CDR3 is made up of 15 amino acids. The germline gives CDR1 SNHLY, CDR2 FYNNEI. CDR3 in amino acids: CASPGTSGRVNEQFF. The CDR3 DNA follows: TGTGCCAGCCCCGGGACTAGCGGGCGAGTCAATGAGCAGTTCTTC. The variable domain in full, completed from reference TRBV2 and TRBJ2-1, reads EPEVTQTPSHQVTQMGQEVILRCVPISNHLYFYWYRQILGQKVEFLVSFYNNEISEKSEIFDDQFSVERPDGSNFTLKIRSTKLEDSAMYFCASPGTSGRVNEQFFGPGTRLTVL.

The J gene is TRBJ1-1, the V gene TRBV19, with 8 positions matching TRBD1. The CDR3 is 15 residues long. Per germline, CDR1 LNHDA and CDR2 SQIVND (reference sequence). V shed 7 bases, J shed 1 base, and the junction held 8 bases outside the gene matches. In DNA, the CDR3 is TGTGCCAGTAACCCCCCCGGGACAGGGAACACTGAAGCTTTCTTT. It encodes CASNPPGTGNTEAFF.

The V gene is TRBV6-1, the J gene TRBJ1-1; a possible D gene is TRBD1 (5 bases). The ends were cut back, 3 bases at V and 0 bases at J, with 8 bases in the middle. CDR1 MNHNS and CDR2 SASEGT come from the germline V gene. This CDR3 is built from 14 residues. The CDR3 DNA sequence: TGTGCCAGCAGTGATGCAGGGTTGAACACTGAAGCTTTCTTT. As protein: CASSDAGLNTEAFF.

This rearrangement joins TRBV5-1 to TRBJ2-2, with TRBD1 matching over 11 bases. The CDR3 consists of 16 residues. Trimming removed 1 base from V and 6 bases from J; junction bases left unmatched: 5. From germline, CDR1 is SGHRS and CDR2 YFSETQ. CDR3 in amino acids: CASSLLGQGASGELFF. The CDR3 DNA follows: TGCGCCAGCAGCTTGCTAGGACAGGGGGCCTCCGGGGAGCTGTTTTTT.

CDR3 nucleotide sequence: TGTGCCACCAGCAGAGATAACAGGGGGCCTGAAGCTTTCTTT. It encodes CATSRDNRGPEAFF. The chain recombines TRBV15 with TRBJ1-1; 9 bases agree with TRBD1. This CDR3 is 14 amino acids long. The junction had 2 bases not matched to a gene; V was cut back by 0 bases and J by 6 bases. CDR1 LNHNV and CDR2 YYDKDF come from the germline V gene (reference sequence).

The chain couples TRBV27 to TRBJ2-1; 7 bases match TRBD2. The CDR3 extends over 15 amino acids. The ends lost 2 bases at V and 5 bases at J; junction bases unmatched: 6. Germline V gene data show CDR1 as MNHEY and CDR2 as SMNVEV (reference sequence). The CDR3 reads CASSLGTGGNNEQFF. DNA for the CDR3: TGTGCCAGCAGTTTAGGGACGGGGGGAAACAATGAGCAGTTCTTC.